The TCR beta chain under discussion was sequenced for a study of blood T cells in healthy people across ages (dated by TCRdb to 2015 to 2017). About the investigation overall: Template switching captured roughly one uniquely barcoded TCR beta cDNA molecule per two T cells in model experiments. The study measured age-related changes in TCR beta repertoire diversity using deep sequencing normalized with unique cDNA molecular identifiers. Donors were grouped into four age groups: young (average roughly 15 years), middle-aged (39), aged (roughly 62) and long-lived (around 80). Donors of different ages were randomly distributed across sequencing lanes to avoid experimental bias. Using the same blood draw, the study looked at two additional independent replicas of 1 million unique cDNA reads for two donors, one aged 18 to 30 and the other aged 80 or older.

Overall results and qualifications from the work: Compared with the aged group, the long-lived group had more naive CD4+ T cells, fewer expanded clones and increased TCR diversity, suggesting age selection. The CMV infection status of donors was not known, potentially confounding age-related changes in expanded clonotypes. Estimates of total diversity based on one million sequenced T cells were regarded as lower bounds and as underestimates. Since profiling was done on bulk unsorted PBMCs, naive and antigen-experienced compartments could not be conclusively compared. A strong correlation was found between observed TCR beta diversity and the percentage of naive T cells measured by flow cytometry. Observed TCR beta diversity per million T cells fell roughly linearly with age, and a significant reduction was already apparent by age roughly 40.

The receptor library was made with 5' RACE. The second PCR ran for about 6 to 11 cycles and used a J-beta primer mix along with a sample-barcoded 5' primer. A template-switch 5' adaptor carrying 12 random nucleotides introduced a unique molecular identifier onto each TCR beta cDNA molecule. At least 2.5 million CDR3-containing paired-end reads were obtained from each sample. All of the RNA was converted into first-strand cDNA using the Mint cDNA synthesis kit, with a TRBC-specific oligonucleotide serving as the primer. Following uracil-DNA glycosylase treatment, all cDNA underwent a first 18-cycle PCR with the universal primers M1SS and BC2_uni_R. Per the source publication's procedure: Each sample was normalized by randomly selecting 1 million high-quality reads, each carrying a distinct molecular identifier. Instead of being binned into consensus sequences, reads with shared molecular identifiers were discarded. CDR3 identification, clonotype clustering and error correction used MiTCR with a Q25 quality threshold and the strictest error-elimination algorithm. A nonparametric unseen species model with Euler transformation was used to estimate a lower bound on total TCR beta diversity. TCRdb reran the public reads through fastp at Q25 and MiXCR, keeping productive beta chains. Rows matching on CDR3 protein sequence are summarized as one entry with the most common DNA and genes. The V and J calls reflect TCRdb's pipeline rather than the authors' work. The sample table shows around 1,800,000 distinct CDR3 sequences, and roughly 43% are seen once. Jointly, the top ten make up about 23% of the sample.

Systemically healthy Caucasian individuals from Russia, 39 in total and aged 6 to 90 years, were included as donors. Each donor gave around 9.9 milliliters of peripheral blood, collected into EDTA-treated Vacutainer tubes. Ficoll-Paque density-gradient centrifugation was used to isolate PBMCs, with at least 7 million per sample. Total RNA, at least 6 micrograms per sample, was extracted from PBMCs with Trizol reagent. The percentages of naive CD45RAhigh/CD27high T cells were determined by flow cytometry on a PBMC aliquot from every donor. Looking up the germline V gene yields CDR1 LGHNA and CDR2 YSLEER. The CDR3 contains 16 residues, cysteine and phenylalanine counted. The only DNA kept is the CDR3, 48 bases in frame from the first base. V is shortened by 0 bases, J by 1 base, and the region joining them spans 12 bases. In regard to this clonotype: There is no known antigen for this receptor. No qualities accompany the bases; no much larger clone lies one base away.

The chain joins TRBV4-3 to TRBJ1-1; no D gene can be assigned with confidence. The specimen was blood. This clonotype was obtained from a human donor in good health. The nucleotide sequence reads as follows: TGCGCCAGCAGCCAAGATTTTGGATATGCGAACACTGAAGCTTTCTTT. Its translation reads: CASSQDFGYANTEAFF.